This T cell receptor (beta chain) originates from a study of cytomegalovirus exposure and HLA in healthy donors. Amplification used 60 Vbeta primers and 13 Jbeta primers. Profiling relied on immunoSEQ multiplex PCR, and the TCRdb table lists in-frame clones only, not all of them. The sample lists around 50,000 clones, approximately 84% occurring once. With 6 bases removed from V and 5 bases from J, the gap between germline ends came to 11 bases. Germline V CDR1 and CDR2: MDHEN, SYDVKM. The length of the CDR3 is 13 residues. The sequence was obtained from a man aged 45-65 years in good health and CMV-seronegative. The sequenced material came from PBMCs. The chain recombines TRBV28 with TRBJ1-3; no firm D call. Here the CDR3 reads CASREGTRNTIYF. The CDR3 bases are TGTGCCAGCAGAGAGGGTACGCGAAACACCATATATTTT. Using reference TRBV28 and TRBJ1-3 for the parts outside the CDR3, the full variable domain is DVKVTQSSRYLVKRTGEKVFLECVQDMDHENMFWYRQDPGLGLRLIYFSYDVKMKEKGDIPEGYSVSREKKERFSLILESASTNQTSMYLCASREGTRNTIYFGEGSWLTVV.